The next 22 T cell receptor beta chains were all read from a single sample in a study of post-analysis software for immune sequencing data. Study-level findings and limits: About five TRBV segments, including TRBV5-6, TRBV5-1 and TRBV20-1, were more frequent in patients than controls.

These receptors' targets are unknown. Every TCR beta cDNA library bore unique molecular identifiers. Each CDR3 protein gets one entry after TCRdb re-called the PCR reads with MiXCR. The sample holds hundreds of thousands of distinct CDR3 sequences; about 27% are singletons and the top ten take around 0.55%. The material sequenced was blood. The source of these receptors is a girl aged 5 to 17 with multiple sclerosis.

About this clonotype: At one of its ends the junction is not consistent with the germline gene, which may arise from a read error. The CDR3 spells CANSLIGGVETQYF. CDR3 sequence (DNA): TGTGCCAACAGCTTGATCGGGGGGGTAGAGACCCAGTACTTC. The chain links TRBV7-2 to TRBJ2-7, with 8 bases that match TRBD2. The DNA end is a closer match to TRBJ2-5, so the J assignment may be wrong. The CDR3 covers 14 residues. CDR1 and CDR2 from the germline V gene are SGHTA and FQGNSA.

V is TRBV7-9 and J is TRBJ2-1; weak D call: TRBD2 (6 bases). Germline CDR1 SEHNR, CDR2 FQNEAQ (reference sequence). V was trimmed by 6 bases and J by 0 bases, leaving 15 bases between them. The CDR3 sequence is 16 residues long. CDR3 in amino acids: CASRHPRGSSYNEQFF. DNA for the CDR3: TGTGCCAGCAGACACCCTCGGGGGAGCTCCTACAATGAGCAGTTCTTC.

This clonotype has just a few counts. The J gene is TRBJ2-6, the V gene TRBV7-9; no clear D gene. The V gene lost 1 base and the J gene lost 2 bases, with 6 bases spanning the gap. Germline values: CDR1 SEHNR, CDR2 FQNEAQ (reference sequence). This CDR3 is built from 15 residues. The CDR3 here is CASSLGATGANVLTF. CDR3 nucleotide sequence: TGTGCCAGCAGCTTAGGAGCTACTGGGGCCAACGTCCTGACTTTC.

The sample holds a few counts of this clonotype. The chain employs TRBV24-1 and TRBJ2-3; a possible D gene is TRBD2 (6 bases). The V end was cut by 3 bases, the J end by 2 bases, with 17 bases between. The germline CDR1 and CDR2 sequences are KGHDR and SFDVKD. This CDR3 has 17 amino acids. CDR3 amino acids: CATSDRPRGTITDTQYF. CDR3 nucleotides: TGTGCCACCAGTGATCGCCCCCGGGGGACCATCACAGATACGCAGTATTTT.

The table lists this clonotype with many counts. The CDR3 nucleotides read TGCAGTGCTAGAGTCGCAGCGGGCTCCTACAATGAGCAGTTCTTC. Residues: CSARVAAGSYNEQFF. This chain joins TRBV20-1 and TRBJ2-1, with a weak D call TRBD2 (6 bases). The CDR3 is 15 residues long. V lost 1 base, J lost 0 bases, and 10 bases lay in between. Germline V gives CDR1 DFQATT, CDR2 SNEGSKA (reference sequence).

The chain joins TRBV2 to TRBJ1-1; perhaps TRBD1 as D (5 bases). The CDR3 is 14 residues long. Between the trimmed V and J ends, which lost 0 bases and 5 bases, there was a span of 10 bases. Looked up from germline, CDR1 is SNHLY and CDR2 is FYNNEI. CDR3 sequence reads: CASSEARGSTEAFF. For the CDR3, the DNA is TGTGCCAGCAGTGAAGCGCGGGGGAGTACTGAAGCTTTCTTT.

In its sample, this clonotype was seen a few times. V and J are TRBV12-3 or TRBV12-4 and TRBJ2-7; 8 nucleotides agree with TRBD2. The DNA end is more similar to TRBJ2-4, so the J call may be wrong. The CDR3 extends over 15 amino acids. Written as DNA, the CDR3 is TGTGCCAGCAGTTCCCCGGAGAGCGGGAGTGACATTCAGTACTTC. Protein sequence: CASSSPESGSDIQYF.

This clonotype appeared a few times. The rearrangement joins TRBV7-9 to TRBJ1-6; 8 nucleotides align to TRBD1. The junction had 14 bases not matched to a gene; V was cut back by 5 bases and J by 11 bases. This CDR3 has 16 residues. Per germline, CDR1 SEHNR and CDR2 FQNEAQ (reference sequence). The CDR3 coding sequence is TGTGCCAGCAGCCTCCCAGACAGGGGAGGAAATACACCCCTCCACTTT. Protein sequence: CASSLPDRGGNTPLHF.

A word on this clonotype: Sequence at one end of the junction differs from germline and may be a read error. This sequence joins TRBV28 and TRBJ2-1; TRBD2 agrees at 7 bases. Germline V gene sequence: CDR1 MDHEN, CDR2 SYDVKM. The CDR3 has 15 residues. This chain's CDR3 is CASSRTSSSCNEQFF. Written as DNA, the CDR3 is TGTGCCAGCAGTCGGACTAGTAGCTCCTGCAATGAGCAGTTCTTC.

The sample holds many counts of this clonotype. The chain employs TRBV12-3 or TRBV12-4 and TRBJ2-5; D possibly matches TRBD1 or TRBD2 (5 bases each). The CDR3 totals 12 residues. The V end was cut by 5 bases, the J end by 5 bases, with 9 bases between. The CDR3 reads CASSPEGETQYF. The CDR3 DNA reads TGTGCCAGCAGTCCCGAGGGGGAGACCCAGTACTTC.

The chain joins TRBV18 to TRBJ2-7; 7 bases match TRBD1. V lost 6 bases and J lost 6; bases outside the gene matches: 8. CDR3 length equals 13 residues. Germline assignment: CDR1 KGHSH and CDR2 LQKENI. The CDR3 loop reads CASSPGTVGEQYF. The CDR3, as DNA: TGTGCCAGCTCCCCGGGGACAGTGGGCGAGCAGTACTTC. Filled out from reference TRBV18 and TRBJ2-7, the complete variable domain reads NAGVMQNPRHLVRRRGQEARLRCSPMKGHSHVYWYRQLPEEGLKFMVYLQKENIIDESGMPKERFSAEFPKEGPSILRIQQVVRGDSAAYFCASSPGTVGEQYFGPGTRLTVT.

This clonotype was seen repeatedly, ten times or more. The chain carries TRBV7-2 and TRBJ1-2; D is ambiguous. Germline V gene data show CDR1 as SGHTA and CDR2 as FQGNSA. Between the trimmed V and J ends, which lost 4 bases and 4 bases, there was a span of 4 bases. The CDR3 has 11 amino acids. CDR3 coding DNA: TGTGCCAGCAGCTACTCCTATGGCTACACCTTC. The encoded protein is CASSYSYGYTF.

This rearrangement joins TRBV3-1 to TRBJ2-4, with unresolved D. The end of the DNA is better explained by TRBJ2-7, so the J call may be wrong. CDR3 length: 15 residues. Per germline, CDR1 LGHDT and CDR2 YNNKEL (reference sequence). CDR3 protein: CASSQWYYRNYEQYF. The CDR3 bases are TGTGCCAGCAGCCAATGGTACTATCGGAATTACGAGCAGTACTTC.

This clonotype was detected ten times or more. V usage is TRBV6-5 and J usage is TRBJ2-5; TRBD1 matches at 8 bases. Trimming removed 2 bases from V and 1 base from J; junction bases left unmatched: 3. CDR1 is MNHEY, CDR2 SVGAGI, per germline. The CDR3 spans 15 residues. The CDR3 DNA reads TGTGCCAGCAGTTACCTCGGGACAGGCCAAGAGACCCAGTACTTC. It is translated as CASSYLGTGQETQYF.

V is TRBV3-1 and J is TRBJ1-1, with D hard to call. Germline V gene lookup returns CDR1 LGHDT and CDR2 YNNKEL (reference sequence). CDR3 size: 12 residues. The V and J ends lost 4 bases and 7 bases respectively, with 10 bases between them. CDR3 in DNA: TGTGCCAGCAGCCGCGGTGTAGTTGAAGCTTTCTTT. Amino acid sequence: CASSRGVVEAFF.

J is TRBJ1-6 and V is TRBV5-1, with D unclear. Germline values: CDR1 SGHRS, CDR2 YFSETQ. Trimming left V 4 bases short and J 0 bases short, with 20 bases between. This CDR3 is 19 amino acids long. The CDR3 DNA follows: TGCGCCAGCAGCATCGGACGGCCCGATCCCAGCTCCTATAATTCACCCCTCCACTTT. This gives the protein CASSIGRPDPSSYNSPLHF.

The rearrangement uses TRBV7-2 and TRBJ2-5, with D hard to call. The DNA matches TRBJ2-7 better at its end, which makes the J call doubtful. The CDR3 totals 14 residues. Germline CDR1 is SGHTA and CDR2 is FQGNSA. CDR3 bases: TGTGCCAGCAGCTTAAGTACCCTCTACTACGAGCAGTACTTC. Residues: CASSLSTLYYEQYF.

This clonotype was counted only a few times. The chain is built from TRBV2 and TRBJ2-4; no reliable D call. The J call may not be correct, given that the DNA end is closer to TRBJ2-7. This CDR3 has 14 residues. Germline V lookup: CDR1 SNHLY, CDR2 FYNNEI. The CDR3 nucleotides read TGTGCCAGCAGGTTAGATGAGAAACGCGTCGAGCAGTACTTC. This gives the protein CASRLDEKRVEQYF.

Turning to this clonotype: This may be a read error, as it is one base from a much larger clone. V usage is TRBV6-1 and J usage is TRBJ2-5; TRBD2 agrees at 14 bases. CDR3 length equals 18 residues. Looked up from germline, CDR1 is MNHNS and CDR2 is SASEGT. The CDR3 nucleotides are TGTGTCAGCTCAGTGACTAGCGGGAGGGCCTCGGGTCGGGAGACCCAGTACTTC. Residues: CVSSVTSGRASGRETQYF.

The V gene is TRBV6-2 or TRBV6-3, the J gene TRBJ2-7; the D is unclear. V was cut by 7 bases and J by 0 bases, with 7 bases left in between. The CDR3 covers 12 residues. The germline gives CDR1 MNHEY, CDR2 SVGEGT. This CDR3 reads CASTATSYEQYF. The CDR3 DNA sequence: TGTGCCAGCACCGCAACCTCCTACGAGCAGTACTTC.

The chain couples TRBV5-4 to TRBJ2-5; 8 nucleotides agree with TRBD2. CDR1 SGHNT and CDR2 YYREEE come from the germline V gene (reference sequence). The CDR3 runs to 16 residues. Germline trimming cut 1 base from V and 11 bases from J; bases unmatched to any gene: 16. In nucleotides, the CDR3 is TGTGCCAGCAGCTTGACTGTGTCTAGCGGGTACAATGAGCAGTACTTC. This translates into CASSLTVSSGYNEQYF.

The chain uses TRBV6-1 and TRBJ1-2, with unresolved D. The V gene's germline CDR1 is MNHNS and CDR2 SASEGT. This CDR3 contains 15 residues. V dropped 7 bases and J dropped 4 bases, with 19 bases sitting between them. Here the CDR3 reads CASTPARVTPYGYTF. Written as DNA, the CDR3 is TGTGCCAGCACTCCTGCCCGGGTTACCCCCTATGGCTACACCTTC.